The following is a T cell receptor (beta chain) sequence with its context. Its antigen remains unidentified. There are no base qualities to consult, and no much larger clone falls within one base. The immunoSEQ Assay, a bias-controlled multiplex PCR, was used to amplify TCRbeta CDR3 regions from genomic DNA. As for how the authors treated the data: Nucleated cell counts per sample were estimated from amplification of reference gene primers within the assay. To quantify the absolute abundance of each unique TCRbeta CDR3 rearrangement, sequence reads were collapsed and filtered. Productive Simpson clonality was computed per sample as the square root of Simpson's diversity index over productive rearrangements. TCRdb re-hosts the immuneACCESS table, in-frame sequences only. Its copies lack some clones; in the studies checked, an unresolved V gene accounts for under half of them, and the cause for the rest is not known. The V and J calls and clone size are taken from that table; D and trimming were inferred from the DNA. Across this sample there are more than 200,000 clones, with about 87% seen only once. Jointly, the top ten make up less than 3.5% of the sample.

Reading the germline V gene (reference sequence) gives CDR1 LNHDA and CDR2 SQIVND. V loses 3 bases at its end and J loses 6 bases; junction bases beyond the gene matches: 7. The CDR3 measures 15 amino acids from cysteine to phenylalanine. This entry keeps only the CDR3 DNA: 45 bases, framed from base 1. One collaborating source in Seattle enrolled patients while the patients were actively infected and followed the patients over time throughout the course of disease. Whole blood was collected in K2EDTA tubes by collaborating institutions according to the institutions' own protocols. Collaborator samples were shipped for TCRbeta analysis as frozen whole blood, isolated PBMCs, or DNA extracted from either sample type. These data belong to a study of blood T cell repertoires in COVID-19 (TCRdb year 2020). About the study as a whole: Samples covering the acute and convalescent phases of COVID-19 were provided by collaborators in the United States, Italy and Spain. The material from the prospective study consisted of cDNA or gDNA derived from T cells, B-cell-depleted T cells, or PBMCs. Subjects who had been exposed to COVID-19, were actively infected with it, or had recovered from it provided the deeply sampled blood TCRbeta repertoires that made up the dataset. A freely available public database, intended as a resource for researchers studying the immune response to SARS-CoV-2, is where the repertoires were released. Samples came from the ongoing ImmuneRACE study (first 160 participants) plus 1,254 subjects from 6 global collaborators. Sample metadata almost always included a de-identified subject ID, COVID-19 status, age in years and sex. Where available, HLA class I and class II types were taken from metadata supplied by the sample provider and were not determined by assay-based typing. General conclusions and limits of the study: The amount of clinical and demographic metadata varied by source and participant and was provided uncurated.

This TCR derives from a young man with COVID-19, enrolled during active disease. This receptor chain uses TRBV19 and TRBJ2-7; TRBD2 aligns with 11 central bases. The sequenced material came from peripheral blood. This receptor carries the CDR3 CASSISAGLAGEQYF. The nucleotides read TGTGCCAGTAGTATTTCCGCTGGACTAGCGGGCGAGCAGTACTTC.